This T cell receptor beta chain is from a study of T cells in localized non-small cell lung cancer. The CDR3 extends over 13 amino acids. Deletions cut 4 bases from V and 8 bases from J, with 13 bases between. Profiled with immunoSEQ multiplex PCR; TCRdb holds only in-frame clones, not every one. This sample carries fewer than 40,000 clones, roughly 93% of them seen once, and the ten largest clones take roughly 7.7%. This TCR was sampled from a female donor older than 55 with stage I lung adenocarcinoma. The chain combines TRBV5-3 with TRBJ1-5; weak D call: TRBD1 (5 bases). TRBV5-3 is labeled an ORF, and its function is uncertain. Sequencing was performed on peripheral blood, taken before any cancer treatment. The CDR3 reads CARSRRGGKPQHF. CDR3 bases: TGTGCCAGAAGCAGAAGGGGAGGTAAGCCCCAGCATTTT.